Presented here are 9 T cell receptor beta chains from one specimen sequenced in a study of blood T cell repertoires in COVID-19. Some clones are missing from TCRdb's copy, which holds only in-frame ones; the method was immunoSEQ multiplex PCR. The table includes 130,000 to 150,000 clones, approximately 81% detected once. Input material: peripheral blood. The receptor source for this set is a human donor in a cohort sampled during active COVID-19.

CDR3 loop: CSASSSGGANTGELFF. The CDR3 coding sequence is TGCAGTGCTAGTTCGTCAGGGGGTGCGAACACCGGGGAGCTGTTTTTT. The chain uses TRBV20-1 and TRBJ2-2, with TRBD1 matching 7 bases. The J segment lost 0 bases and the V segment lost 3 bases, leaving 7 bases of the junction unmatched. CDR1 DFQATT and CDR2 SNEGSKA come from the germline V gene (reference sequence). This CDR3 spans 16 amino acids.

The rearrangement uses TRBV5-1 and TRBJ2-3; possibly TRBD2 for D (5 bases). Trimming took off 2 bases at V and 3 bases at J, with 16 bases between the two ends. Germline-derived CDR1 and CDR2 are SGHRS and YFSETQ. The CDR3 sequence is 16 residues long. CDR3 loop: CASSFSYLPGTDTQYF. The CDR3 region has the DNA TGCGCCAGCAGCTTTTCCTACCTGCCGGGGACAGATACGCAGTATTTT. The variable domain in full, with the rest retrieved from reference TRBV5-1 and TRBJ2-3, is KAGVTQTPRYLIKTRGQQVTLSCSPISGHRSVSWYQQTPGQGLQFLFEYFSETQRNKGNFPGRFSGRQFSNSRSEMNVSTLELGDSALYLCASSFSYLPGTDTQYFGPGTRLTVL.

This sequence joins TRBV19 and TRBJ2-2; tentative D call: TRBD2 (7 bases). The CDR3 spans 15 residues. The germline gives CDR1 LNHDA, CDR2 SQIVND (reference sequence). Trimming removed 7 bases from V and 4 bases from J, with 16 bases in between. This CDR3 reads CASTLKGGGTGELFF. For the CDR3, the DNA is TGTGCCAGTACCCTGAAAGGGGGGGGCACCGGGGAGCTGTTTTTT. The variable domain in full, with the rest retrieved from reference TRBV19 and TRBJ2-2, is DGGITQSPKYLFRKEGQNVTLSCEQNLNHDAMYWYRQDPGQGLRLIYYSQIVNDFQKGDIAEGYSVSREKKESFPLTVTSAQKNPTAFYLCASTLKGGGTGELFFGEGSRLTVL.

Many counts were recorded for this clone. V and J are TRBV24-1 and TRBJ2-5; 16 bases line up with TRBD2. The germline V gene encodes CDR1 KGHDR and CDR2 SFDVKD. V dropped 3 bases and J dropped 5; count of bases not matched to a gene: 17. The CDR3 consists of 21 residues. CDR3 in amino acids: CATSDAALPGTSGRVSETQYF. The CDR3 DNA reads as TGTGCCACCAGTGATGCCGCACTTCCCGGGACTAGCGGGAGGGTTAGTGAGACCCAGTACTTC.

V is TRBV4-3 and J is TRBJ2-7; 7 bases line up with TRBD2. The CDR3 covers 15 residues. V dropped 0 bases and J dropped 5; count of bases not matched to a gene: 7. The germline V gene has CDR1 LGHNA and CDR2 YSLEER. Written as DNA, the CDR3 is TGCGCCAGCAGCCAAGAGACCGGGAGGAGGGACGAGCAGTACTTC. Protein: CASSQETGRRDEQYF.

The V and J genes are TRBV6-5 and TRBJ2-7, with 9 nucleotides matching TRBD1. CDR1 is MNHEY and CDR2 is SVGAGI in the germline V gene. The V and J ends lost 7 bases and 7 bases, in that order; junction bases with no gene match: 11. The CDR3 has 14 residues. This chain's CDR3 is CASTDRGAGSEQYF. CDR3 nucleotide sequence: TGTGCCAGCACCGACAGGGGGGCCGGATCGGAGCAGTACTTC.

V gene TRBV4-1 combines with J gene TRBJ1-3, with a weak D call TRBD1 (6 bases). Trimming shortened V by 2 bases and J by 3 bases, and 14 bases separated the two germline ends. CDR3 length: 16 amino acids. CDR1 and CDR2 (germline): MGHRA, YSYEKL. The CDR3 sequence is CASSQLYRAVGNTIYF. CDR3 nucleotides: TGCGCCAGCAGCCAACTATACAGGGCTGTTGGAAACACCATATATTTT.

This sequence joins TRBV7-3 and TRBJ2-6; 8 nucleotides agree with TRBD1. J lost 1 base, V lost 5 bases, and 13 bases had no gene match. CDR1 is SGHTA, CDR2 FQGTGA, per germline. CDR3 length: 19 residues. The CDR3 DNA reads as TGTGCCAGCAGCAAAACACCGGGACAGGCTATATCTGGGGCCAACGTCCTGACTTTC. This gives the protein CASSKTPGQAISGANVLTF.

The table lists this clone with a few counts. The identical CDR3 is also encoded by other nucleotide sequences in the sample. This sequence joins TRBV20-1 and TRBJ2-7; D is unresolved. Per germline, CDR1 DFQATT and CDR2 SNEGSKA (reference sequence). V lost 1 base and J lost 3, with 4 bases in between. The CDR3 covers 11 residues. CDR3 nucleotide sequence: TGCAGTGCTAGAGGAGACTACGAGCAGTACTTC. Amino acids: CSARGDYEQYF.